This T cell receptor (beta chain) was sequenced in a study of T-cell reconstitution after alpha-beta-depleted transplantation in children. Preparation of the TCRbeta library involved a method that used unique molecular identifiers. A single record per CDR3 protein comes from TCRdb applying MiXCR to the PCR reads. The sample holds about 410,000 distinct CDR3 sequences; just over 20% are singletons and the top ten take approximately 3.9%. Sequencing used PBMCs from the stem cell graft donor, obtained from the stem cell graft. The TCR comes from a human donor who donated a stem cell graft to a child with acute myeloid leukemia.

CDR3 amino acids: CASSSALAGPPYEQYF. CDR3 coding DNA: TGTGCCAGCAGCTCCGCATTAGCGGGACCCCCCTACGAGCAGTACTTC. V gene TRBV11-2 combines with J gene TRBJ2-7; TRBD2 aligns across 8 bases. There are 16 residues in the CDR3. Germline CDR1 is SGHAT and CDR2 is FQNNGV. V dropped 4 bases and J dropped 2; count of bases not matched to a gene: 10.